This is a list of T cell receptor beta chains from one sample in a study of early T cells in non-severe SARS-CoV-2 infection. One entry per CDR3 protein, called by TCRdb with MiXCR from the 5' RACE reads. Among tens of thousands of distinct CDR3 sequences listed, roughly 4% were seen once. The specimen was whole blood. The receptors shown here come from an adult who was a healthcare worker with PCR-confirmed SARS-CoV-2 infection or an uninfected control (not recorded which). The CDR3 runs from the conserved cysteine through the conserved F or W. Each record gives: V gene, D gene, J gene, clone size, CDR3 DNA, CDR3 protein. A D gene is named only where the DNA matches it firmly. Size values are once, few and many counts, or a class for expanded clones, and some rows have none.

v_gene: TRBV28
d_gene: TRBD1
j_gene: TRBJ2-7
abundance: many
CDR3nt: TGTGCCAGCAGTTTGAAGGACAGGGATAGCCACGAGCAGTACTTC
CDR3aa: CASSLKDRDSHEQYF

v_gene: TRBV18
d_gene: TRBD1
j_gene: TRBJ2-7
abundance: many
CDR3nt: TGTGCCAGCGGGACAGGGAGCCACGAGCAGTACTTC
CDR3aa: CASGTGSHEQYF

v_gene: TRBV27
d_gene: TRBD1
j_gene: TRBJ1-3
abundance: many
CDR3nt: TGTGCCAGCAGTTCCTTATCCGGGACAGGCCGCTCTGGAAACACCATATATTTT
CDR3aa: CASSSLSGTGRSGNTIYF

v_gene: TRBV10-2
d_gene: TRBD2
j_gene: TRBJ2-7
abundance: many
CDR3nt: TGCGCCAGCAGAAGTAGCGGGACCTCCTACGAGCAGTACTTC
CDR3aa: CASRSSGTSYEQYF

v_gene: TRBV5-1
d_gene: .
j_gene: TRBJ2-7
abundance: many
CDR3nt: TGCGCCAGCAGCTCCCGGGGAGAGAGGGGCTACGAGCAGTACTTC
CDR3aa: CASSSRGERGYEQYF

v_gene: TRBV3-1
d_gene: .
j_gene: TRBJ2-7
abundance: many
CDR3nt: TGTGCCAGCAGCCAAGAGAACAGTCACGAGCAGTACTTC
CDR3aa: CASSQENSHEQYF

v_gene: TRBV13
d_gene: TRBD2
j_gene: TRBJ2-1
abundance: many
CDR3nt: TGTGCCAGCAGCTTATACGGCCGACTAGCGGGAGCCTGGAGCTCCTACAATGAGCAGTTCTTC
CDR3aa: CASSLYGRLAGAWSSYNEQFF

v_gene: TRBV5-4
d_gene: TRBD1
j_gene: TRBJ2-1
abundance: many
CDR3nt: TGTGCCAGCAGTTCAGCGGGACAGGGAGGCCCAAGATCCAATGAGCAGTTCTTC
CDR3aa: CASSSAGQGGPRSNEQFF

v_gene: TRBV5-1
d_gene: .
j_gene: TRBJ2-6
abundance: few
CDR3nt: TGCGCCAGCAGCTTGGAGGGCGGCTCTGTGGCCAACGTCCTGACTTTC
CDR3aa: CASSLEGGSVANVLTF

v_gene: TRBV5-1
d_gene: .
j_gene: TRBJ2-7
abundance: few
CDR3nt: TGCGCCAGCAGCTTGGAAGGGAGAAATTACGAGCAGTACTTC
CDR3aa: CASSLEGRNYEQYF

v_gene: TRBV21-1
d_gene: .
j_gene: TRBJ2-1
abundance: many
CDR3nt: TGTGCCAGCAGCAAAGATACTAGCGGGAGTCCAGGCGACAATGAGCAGTTCTTC
CDR3aa: CASSKDTSGSPGDNEQFF

v_gene: TRBV20-1
d_gene: TRBD1
j_gene: TRBJ2-3
abundance: many
CDR3nt: TGCAGTGCGAACAGGGGGACGGATACGCAGTATTTT
CDR3aa: CSANRGTDTQYF

v_gene: TRBV5-1
d_gene: .
j_gene: TRBJ2-4
abundance: many
CDR3nt: TGCGCCAGCAGCTTTGGCAATGGAAGGGTCCAGGAAAACATTCAGTACTTC
CDR3aa: CASSFGNGRVQENIQYF

v_gene: TRBV5-1
d_gene: TRBD1
j_gene: TRBJ2-2
abundance: many
CDR3nt: TGCGCCAGCAGCCACGGGACAGTAAACACCGGGGAGCTGTTTTTT
CDR3aa: CASSHGTVNTGELFF

v_gene: TRBV5-1
d_gene: TRBD1
j_gene: TRBJ1-3
abundance: many
CDR3nt: TGCGCCAGCAGCATCGGACAGGGGAGCTCTGGAAACACCATATATTTT
CDR3aa: CASSIGQGSSGNTIYF

v_gene: TRBV20-1
d_gene: TRBD2
j_gene: TRBJ2-3
abundance: few
CDR3nt: TGCAGTGCTAGCTCAGATAGCGGGGGGAGGGCCGCAGATACGCAGTATTTT
CDR3aa: CSASSDSGGRAADTQYF

v_gene: TRBV28
d_gene: .
j_gene: TRBJ2-5
abundance: .
CDR3nt: TGTGCCAGCAGCTCAACTAGGGAGACCCAGTACTTC
CDR3aa: CASSSTRETQYF

v_gene: TRBV14
d_gene: .
j_gene: TRBJ2-3
abundance: many
CDR3nt: TGTGCCAGCAGTCGCCTGTCAGGACGCACAGATACGCAGTATTTT
CDR3aa: CASSRLSGRTDTQYF

v_gene: TRBV15
d_gene: .
j_gene: TRBJ1-1
abundance: many
CDR3nt: TGTGCCACCAAAAAAGGAGACAGGCAAGAGGCTGAAGCTTTCTTT
CDR3aa: CATKKGDRQEAEAFF

v_gene: TRBV28
d_gene: TRBD1
j_gene: TRBJ1-5
abundance: few
CDR3nt: TGTGCCAGCAGTAGAGGAGGACAGGGTCCTCCCCAGCATTTT
CDR3aa: CASSRGGQGPPQHF

v_gene: TRBV11-2
d_gene: .
j_gene: TRBJ1-2
abundance: many
CDR3nt: TGTGCCAGCAGCTTAGATCGGGGGGTGAATGGCTACACCTTC
CDR3aa: CASSLDRGVNGYTF

v_gene: TRBV5-4
d_gene: TRBD1
j_gene: TRBJ1-1
abundance: .
CDR3nt: TGTGCCAGCAGCTCCAGGACAGGATTGAACACTGAAGCTTTCTTT
CDR3aa: CASSSRTGLNTEAFF

v_gene: TRBV5-1
d_gene: .
j_gene: TRBJ2-5
abundance: few
CDR3nt: TGCGCCAGCAGCTTGGTTGGTCGGCAAGAGACCCAGTACTTC
CDR3aa: CASSLVGRQETQYF

v_gene: TRBV12-3/TRBV12-4
d_gene: .
j_gene: TRBJ2-3
abundance: many
CDR3nt: TGTGCCAGCGGTTATAGGCCAGATACGCAGTATTTT
CDR3aa: CASGYRPDTQYF

v_gene: TRBV7-3
d_gene: TRBD2
j_gene: TRBJ2-1
abundance: .
CDR3nt: TGTGCCAGCAGCCGAACTAGCGGGAACTACAATGAGCAGTTCTTC
CDR3aa: CASSRTSGNYNEQFF

v_gene: TRBV18
d_gene: .
j_gene: TRBJ1-4
abundance: many
CDR3nt: TGTGCCAGCTCACCACCGACGGCCAGTGAAAAACTGTTTTTT
CDR3aa: CASSPPTASEKLFF

v_gene: TRBV11-3
d_gene: .
j_gene: TRBJ2-7
abundance: few
CDR3nt: TGTGCCAGCAGCTTAGGCCGGGCCACCACCGAGCAGTACTTC
CDR3aa: CASSLGRATTEQYF

v_gene: TRBV20-1
d_gene: TRBD1
j_gene: TRBJ1-2
abundance: many
CDR3nt: TGCAGTGCCTCAAAAACCGGAGGGACAGTCTATGGCTACACCTTC
CDR3aa: CSASKTGGTVYGYTF

v_gene: TRBV6-5
d_gene: .
j_gene: TRBJ2-6
abundance: many
CDR3nt: TGTGCCAGCAGTGCGTTTATCGGGTTCGTCTCTGGGGCCAACGTCCTGACTTTC
CDR3aa: CASSAFIGFVSGANVLTF

v_gene: TRBV6-6
d_gene: .
j_gene: TRBJ2-7
abundance: .
CDR3nt: TGTGCCAGCAGTTGGGCCAGGTCTTACGAGCAGTACTTC
CDR3aa: CASSWARSYEQYF

v_gene: TRBV20-1
d_gene: TRBD2
j_gene: TRBJ2-7
abundance: many
CDR3nt: TGCAGTGCTAGAGTAATCTCCGGCAGGGAGGGCGAGCAGTACTTC
CDR3aa: CSARVISGREGEQYF

v_gene: TRBV27
d_gene: TRBD2
j_gene: TRBJ2-1
abundance: few
CDR3nt: TGTGCCAGCAGTTTAGTAGCGGGACATGAGCAGTTCTTC
CDR3aa: CASSLVAGHEQFF

v_gene: TRBV7-2
d_gene: .
j_gene: TRBJ1-5
abundance: many
CDR3nt: TGTGCCAGCAGCCCCTCAGGAAATCAGCCCCAGCATTTT
CDR3aa: CASSPSGNQPQHF

v_gene: TRBV29-1
d_gene: TRBD1
j_gene: TRBJ1-2
abundance: few
CDR3nt: TGCAGCGTCGTAGACAGGGTCCCCTATGGCTACACCTTC
CDR3aa: CSVVDRVPYGYTF

v_gene: TRBV4-3
d_gene: .
j_gene: TRBJ1-6
abundance: .
CDR3nt: TGCGCCAGCAGCCAGGAGGCGTCGCCAGGGGATTCACCCCTCCACTTT
CDR3aa: CASSQEASPGDSPLHF

v_gene: TRBV15
d_gene: .
j_gene: TRBJ2-4
abundance: few
CDR3nt: TGTGCCACCAGCAGAGTCCCGGCCAGAGCCAAAAACATTCAGTACTTC
CDR3aa: CATSRVPARAKNIQYF

v_gene: TRBV6-5
d_gene: .
j_gene: TRBJ2-1
abundance: few
CDR3nt: TGTGCCAGCAGTTACTCGCTAGGGAGAGGGTTCCACAATGAGCAGTTCTTC
CDR3aa: CASSYSLGRGFHNEQFF

v_gene: TRBV4-1
d_gene: .
j_gene: TRBJ2-2
abundance: many
CDR3nt: TGCGCCAGCAGCCAAGATATCAACTCGAACACCGGGGAGCTGTTTTTT
CDR3aa: CASSQDINSNTGELFF

v_gene: TRBV28
d_gene: .
j_gene: TRBJ1-2
abundance: many
CDR3nt: TGTGCCAGCAGTTTCCCGGGACGATTAACAGGGGGCTACACCTTC
CDR3aa: CASSFPGRLTGGYTF

v_gene: TRBV10-3
d_gene: .
j_gene: TRBJ2-5
abundance: few
CDR3nt: TGTGCCATCAGTGAGTCTGACCGCCAAGAGACCCAGTACTTC
CDR3aa: CAISESDRQETQYF

v_gene: TRBV6-6
d_gene: .
j_gene: TRBJ2-1
abundance: many
CDR3nt: TGTGCCAGCAGCCCGGCGGTTGAGCAGTTCTTC
CDR3aa: CASSPAVEQFF

v_gene: TRBV5-6
d_gene: TRBD2
j_gene: TRBJ2-7
abundance: .
CDR3nt: TGTGCCAGCAGCTTGGGCCTCAGCGGGAGGACCTACGAGCAGTACTTC
CDR3aa: CASSLGLSGRTYEQYF

v_gene: TRBV4-2
d_gene: TRBD2
j_gene: TRBJ2-3
abundance: many
CDR3nt: TGTGCCAGCAGCCAAGATCACATTGCTAGCGGGTACACAGATACGCAGTATTTT
CDR3aa: CASSQDHIASGYTDTQYF

v_gene: TRBV6-1
d_gene: .
j_gene: TRBJ1-2
abundance: many
CDR3nt: TGTGCCAGCAGCCCCTTCTCTTGGGAAGTCGGCTACACCTTC
CDR3aa: CASSPFSWEVGYTF

v_gene: TRBV4-3
d_gene: .
j_gene: TRBJ2-7
abundance: many
CDR3nt: TGCGCCAGCAGCCAAGAAACCGGGACGCTTGCCTACGAGCAGTACTTC
CDR3aa: CASSQETGTLAYEQYF

v_gene: TRBV6-2/TRBV6-3
d_gene: .
j_gene: TRBJ2-1
abundance: many
CDR3nt: TGTGCCAGCAGGGTGAGCTCCTACAATGAGCAGTTCTTC
CDR3aa: CASRVSSYNEQFF

v_gene: TRBV7-3
d_gene: TRBD2
j_gene: TRBJ2-5
abundance: many
CDR3nt: TGTGCCAGCAGCCAACTAGCGGGAGCAGGGACCCAGTACTTC
CDR3aa: CASSQLAGAGTQYF

v_gene: TRBV5-1
d_gene: .
j_gene: TRBJ2-1
abundance: many
CDR3nt: TGCGCCAGCAGCTTGGGCGGGACCTCCTACAATGAGCAGTTCTTC
CDR3aa: CASSLGGTSYNEQFF

v_gene: TRBV6-6
d_gene: .
j_gene: TRBJ2-7
abundance: many
CDR3nt: TGTGCCAGCAGCCACAAAAGGGGTAATCGCTACGAGCAGTACTTC
CDR3aa: CASSHKRGNRYEQYF

v_gene: TRBV5-1
d_gene: .
j_gene: TRBJ1-3
abundance: many
CDR3nt: TGCGCCAGCAGCTTGGATTGGGGAACTGGAAACACCATATATTTT
CDR3aa: CASSLDWGTGNTIYF

v_gene: TRBV7-2
d_gene: TRBD2
j_gene: TRBJ2-3
abundance: many
CDR3nt: TGTGCCAGCAGCCTAATGACGGGACTAACAAATACGCAGTATTTT
CDR3aa: CASSLMTGLTNTQYF

v_gene: TRBV11-3
d_gene: .
j_gene: TRBJ2-6
abundance: many
CDR3nt: TGTGCCAGCAGCCCTCGGACCGGATCTGGGGCCAACGTCCTGACTTTC
CDR3aa: CASSPRTGSGANVLTF

v_gene: TRBV14
d_gene: .
j_gene: TRBJ2-1
abundance: few
CDR3nt: TGTGCCAGCAGCCAAGTTCGCTCCTACAATGAGCAGTTCTTC
CDR3aa: CASSQVRSYNEQFF

v_gene: TRBV20-1
d_gene: TRBD2
j_gene: TRBJ2-5
abundance: .
CDR3nt: TGCAGTGCTAGGCCTTTCGGCGGGAGGGCCGCGGAGACCCAGTACTTC
CDR3aa: CSARPFGGRAAETQYF

v_gene: TRBV5-1
d_gene: .
j_gene: TRBJ2-2
abundance: many
CDR3nt: TGCGCCAGCAGCTTGGGGGGCTTGAACACCGGGGAGCTGTTTTTT
CDR3aa: CASSLGGLNTGELFF

v_gene: TRBV7-9
d_gene: .
j_gene: TRBJ1-2
abundance: many
CDR3nt: TGTGCCAGCAGCTTCTACGGAGGCTACACCTTC
CDR3aa: CASSFYGGYTF

v_gene: TRBV5-5
d_gene: .
j_gene: TRBJ1-3
abundance: many
CDR3nt: TGTGCCAGCAGCGGGACCTGGACGCCCCTTGATGGAAACACCATATATTTT
CDR3aa: CASSGTWTPLDGNTIYF

v_gene: TRBV10-3
d_gene: .
j_gene: TRBJ2-4
abundance: many
CDR3nt: TGTGCCATCAGTGAGACTGCCTTTAACATTCAGTACTTC
CDR3aa: CAISETAFNIQYF